This TCR beta chain derives from a study of tumor-infiltrating lymphocytes in oesophageal squamous cell carcinoma. TCRdb reanalysed the PCR reads using MiXCR and keeps one entry per CDR3 protein. The top ten clones hold about 13% of a sample with 18,000 or so distinct CDR3 sequences, approximately 40% of them seen once. Germline lookup yields CDR1 MNHNS and CDR2 SASEGT. V dropped 9 bases and J dropped 4 bases, with 9 bases sitting between them. The CDR3 extends over 11 amino acids. Ten or more counts support this clonotype. This chain joins TRBV6-1 and TRBJ1-2; D unclear. The sequenced sample consisted of normal esophageal tissue next to the tumor. The receptor comes from a male donor with esophageal squamous cell carcinoma. The DNA of the CDR3 is TGTGCCAGTCAGACTGTCTATGGCTACACCTTC. Its protein product is CASQTVYGYTF.